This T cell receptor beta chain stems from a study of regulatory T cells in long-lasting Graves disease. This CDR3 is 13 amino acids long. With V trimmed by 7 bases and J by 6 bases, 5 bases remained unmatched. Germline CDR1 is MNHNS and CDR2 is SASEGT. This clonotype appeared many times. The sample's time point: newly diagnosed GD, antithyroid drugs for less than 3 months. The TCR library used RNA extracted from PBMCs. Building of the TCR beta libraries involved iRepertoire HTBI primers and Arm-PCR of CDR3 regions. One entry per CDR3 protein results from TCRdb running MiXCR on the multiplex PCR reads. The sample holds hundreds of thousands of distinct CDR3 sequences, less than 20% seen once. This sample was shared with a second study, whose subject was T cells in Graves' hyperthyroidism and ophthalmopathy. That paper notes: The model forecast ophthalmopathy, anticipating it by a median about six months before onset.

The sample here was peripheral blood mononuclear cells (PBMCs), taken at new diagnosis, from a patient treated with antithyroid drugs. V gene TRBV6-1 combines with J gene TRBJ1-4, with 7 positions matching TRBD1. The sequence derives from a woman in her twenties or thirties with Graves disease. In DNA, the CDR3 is TGTGCCAGCACCGGGACAGTTGATGAAAAACTGTTTTTT. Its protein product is CASTGTVDEKLFF.